This T cell receptor beta chain was profiled in a study of T-cell reconstitution after alpha-beta-depleted transplantation in children. Library preparation (for TCRbeta) was performed with unique molecular identifiers. TCRdb reanalysed the PCR reads using MiXCR and keeps one entry per CDR3 protein. Here the sample spans hundreds of thousands of distinct CDR3 sequences, around a third being singletons. The CDR3 is 22 residues long. The starting material was PBMCs from the stem cell graft donor, obtained from the stem cell graft. The rearrangement links TRBV21-1 to TRBJ2-6; the table's D call of TRBD2 was not tested on the DNA. TRBV21-1 has pseudogene status. The TCR comes from a human donor who donated a stem cell graft to a child with aplastic anemia. The CDR3 reads CASSKAVGSSGREVSGANVLTF. CDR3 coding DNA: TGTGCCAGCAGCAAAGCCGTAGGGTCGAGCGGGAGGGAAGTTTCTGGGGCCAACGTCCTGACTTTC.